This T cell receptor beta chain was documented in a study of cytomegalovirus exposure and HLA in healthy donors. For the study at large: Approximately 170 million T cells yielded 100 million or so unique TCR beta sequences in earlier analysis.

Both 60 Vbeta primers and 13 Jbeta primers went into the PCR. Sequencing used immunoSEQ multiplex PCR; TCRdb keeps in-frame clones, though not all of them. The sample carries 150,000 to 200,000 clones, around 75% recorded once. Study-wide results and caveats: TCR beta sequences reportedly predicted the HLA-A and HLA-B alleles of most subjects accurately. Across donors, sequencing depth was assumed by presence/absence analyses to be roughly uniform.

The CDR3 consists of 14 residues. V trimming: 5 bases; J trimming: 6 bases; junction bases outside the gene matches: 6. Per the germline V gene, CDR1 is SEHNR and CDR2 is FQNEAQ (reference sequence). Concerning this clone itself: What it binds is not known.

Sequenced sample: PBMCs. The V call is TRBV7-9, the J call TRBJ2-7; TRBD1 matches 11 bases. The receptor comes from a male donor in good health and CMV-seronegative. The DNA for the CDR3 is TGTGCCAGCAGCCCAAGGACAGGGGGCGGCGAGCAGTACTTC. Translation gives CASSPRTGGGEQYF.